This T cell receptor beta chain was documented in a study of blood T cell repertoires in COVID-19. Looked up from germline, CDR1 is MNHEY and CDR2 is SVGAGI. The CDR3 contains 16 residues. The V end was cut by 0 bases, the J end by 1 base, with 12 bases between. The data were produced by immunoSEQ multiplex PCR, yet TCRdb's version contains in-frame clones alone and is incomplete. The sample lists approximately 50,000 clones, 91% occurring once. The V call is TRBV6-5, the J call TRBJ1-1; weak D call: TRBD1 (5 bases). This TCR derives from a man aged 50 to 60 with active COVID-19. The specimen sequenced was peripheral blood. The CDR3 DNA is TGTGCCAGCAGTTACTCGATCGGCCAGGGGAACACTGAAGCTTTCTTT. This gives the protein CASSYSIGQGNTEAFF.